A selection of T cell receptor beta chains follows, all from one sample in a study of OX40 agonist ivuxolimab in advanced cancers. The repertoire was sequenced with immunoSEQ multiplex PCR; TCRdb's copy has only in-frame clones and lacks some. The data hold about 20,000 clones, with just over 70% observed a single time. The material sequenced was CD4+ or CD8+ T cells sorted from blood, taken in a trial of the OX40 agonist ivuxolimab. These receptors came from an adult with an advanced solid tumor such as melanoma, head and neck, liver or kidney cancer. The CDR3 runs from the conserved cysteine through the conserved F or W. A D gene is named only where the DNA matches it firmly. Clone size is shown for a subset of rows, as once, few, many or a class of expanded clone.

once	TRBV13	TRBJ2-7	TRBD1	CASSLQGQGRYEQYF	TGTGCCAGCAGCTTACAGGGACAGGGGAGGTACGAGCAGTACTTC
-	TRBV10-3	TRBJ2-7	TRBD2	CASTAIAGGNEQYF	TGTGCCAGCACCGCGATAGCGGGAGGGAACGAGCAGTACTTC
-	TRBV6-6	TRBJ1-1	-	CASSAQGMGTEAFF	TGTGCCAGCAGTGCCCAGGGGATGGGCACTGAAGCTTTCTTT
-	TRBV30	TRBJ2-5	-	CAWSGIPASGHQETQYF	TGTGCCTGGAGTGGAATTCCCGCGTCGGGACACCAAGAGACCCAGTACTTC
-	TRBV7-6	TRBJ2-3	TRBD2	CASSLVNGLAGVGADTQYF	TGTGCCAGCAGCTTAGTGAATGGACTAGCGGGAGTCGGGGCAGATACGCAGTATTTT
-	TRBV9	TRBJ2-7	TRBD2	CASSPRASGAYEQYF	TGTGCCAGCAGCCCCCGGGCTAGCGGCGCCTACGAGCAGTACTTC
-	TRBV28	TRBJ2-5	TRBD2	CASSLTVAGEETQYF	TGTGCCAGCAGCCTGACGGTAGCGGGAGAAGAGACCCAGTACTTC
-	TRBV7-3	TRBJ2-2	-	CASSPDRNTGELFF	TGTGCCAGCAGCCCCGACAGAAACACCGGGGAGCTGTTTTTT
-	TRBV7-6	TRBJ2-3	TRBD1	CASSLLDRVTDTQYF	TGTGCCAGCAGCCTTCTGGACAGGGTCACAGATACGCAGTATTTT
-	TRBV7-2	TRBJ2-3	-	CASSGEVVGGFSTDTQYF	TGTGCCAGCAGCGGCGAGGTAGTGGGGGGATTTAGCACAGATACGCAGTATTTT
-	TRBV5-4	TRBJ2-3	-	CASSPGAVSLTDTQYF	TGTGCCAGCAGCCCGGGGGCTGTAAGCCTCACAGATACGCAGTATTTT
few	TRBV6-5	TRBJ1-1	-	CASSYVGGSEAFF	TGTGCCAGCAGTTACGTTGGAGGGTCTGAAGCTTTCTTT
-	TRBV9	TRBJ2-6	-	CASSPSGGSGANVLTF	TGTGCCAGCAGCCCATCGGGTGGGAGCGGGGCCAACGTCCTGACTTTC
-	TRBV7-3	TRBJ1-1	-	CASSPGALNTEAFF	TGTGCCAGCAGCCCCGGAGCTTTGAACACTGAAGCTTTCTTT
-	TRBV2	TRBJ2-1	-	CASSGEGAGEQFF	TGTGCCAGCAGTGGGGAGGGGGCAGGGGAGCAGTTCTTC
once	TRBV4-1	TRBJ2-7	TRBD1	CASSHRDSTFYEQYF	TGCGCCAGCAGCCACCGGGACAGTACCTTCTACGAGCAGTACTTC
-	TRBV28	TRBJ1-2	-	CASIGQGAVGYTF	TGTGCCAGCATCGGACAAGGGGCGGTAGGCTACACCTTC
-	TRBV28	TRBJ2-1	TRBD1	CASTSQRGPLWFF	TGTGCCAGCACCTCCCAGAGGGGGCCTCTTTGGTTCTTC
few	TRBV11-2	TRBJ2-5	-	CASSLRQETQYF	TGTGCCAGCAGCTTAAGACAAGAGACCCAGTACTTC
-	TRBV7-8	TRBJ1-5	-	CASSLAVGWGVDQPQHF	TGTGCCAGCAGCTTAGCAGTGGGGTGGGGAGTCGACCAGCCCCAGCATTTT
-	TRBV5-5	TRBJ1-1	TRBD1	CASSYDRADEAFF	TGTGCCAGCAGCTATGACAGGGCGGATGAAGCTTTCTTT
-	TRBV28	TRBJ1-1	TRBD1	CASRGTGSEAFF	TGTGCCAGCAGGGGGACAGGGTCAGAAGCTTTCTTT
-	TRBV4-1	TRBJ2-1	-	CASSHALGYEQFF	TGCGCCAGCAGCCATGCCCTGGGTTATGAGCAGTTCTTC
-	TRBV19	TRBJ2-7	TRBD1	CASRPLSTGVESEQYF	TGTGCCAGTAGACCTCTATCGACAGGGGTCGAAAGCGAGCAGTACTTC
-	TRBV2	TRBJ2-2	TRBD1	CASIPGQGRSWTGELFF	TGTGCCAGCATCCCGGGACAGGGGAGGTCGTGGACCGGGGAGCTGTTTTTT
-	TRBV27	TRBJ2-1	TRBD2	CASSVTSARDFEQFF	TGTGCCAGCAGTGTTACTAGCGCCCGGGATTTTGAGCAGTTCTTC
-	TRBV19	TRBJ2-1	-	CASSNGGYNEQFF	TGTGCCAGTAGTAACGGCGGCTACAATGAGCAGTTCTTC
-	TRBV7-8	TRBJ2-1	TRBD1	CASSYPFKTGESYNEQFF	TGTGCCAGCAGCTACCCCTTCAAAACAGGGGAATCCTACAATGAGCAGTTCTTC
-	TRBV9	TRBJ2-4	-	CASSDPLGENIQYF	TGTGCCAGCAGCGATCCCCTGGGCGAAAACATTCAGTACTTC
-	TRBV6-5	TRBJ2-7	TRBD2	CASSYSGGVREQYF	TGTGCCAGCAGTTACTCTGGGGGGGTAAGAGAGCAGTACTTC
-	TRBV6-5	TRBJ2-7	-	CASSSEEFTYEQYF	TGTGCCAGCAGTTCCGAGGAATTTACCTACGAGCAGTACTTC